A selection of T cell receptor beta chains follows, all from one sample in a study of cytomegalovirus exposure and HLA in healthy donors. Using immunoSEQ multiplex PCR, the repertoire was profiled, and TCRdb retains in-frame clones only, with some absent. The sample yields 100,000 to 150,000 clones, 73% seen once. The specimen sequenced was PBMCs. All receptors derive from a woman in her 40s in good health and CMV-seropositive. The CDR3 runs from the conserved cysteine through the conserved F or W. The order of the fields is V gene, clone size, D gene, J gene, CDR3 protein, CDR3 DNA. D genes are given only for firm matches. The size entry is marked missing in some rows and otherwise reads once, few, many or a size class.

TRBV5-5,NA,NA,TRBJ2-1,CASSSLTGGVTNEQFF,TGTGCCAGCAGCAGCCTAACAGGGGGGGTGACCAATGAGCAGTTCTTC
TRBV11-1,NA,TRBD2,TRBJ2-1,CASSFTLTSGERGEQFF,TGTGCCAGCAGCTTTACCCTTACTAGCGGGGAAAGGGGTGAGCAGTTCTTC
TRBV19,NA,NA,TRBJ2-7,CASSIQAGYEQYF,TGTGCCAGTAGTATCCAGGCGGGCTACGAGCAGTACTTC
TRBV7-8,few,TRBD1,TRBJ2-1,CASSLLRDRASHEQFF,TGTGCCAGCAGCTTACTACGGGACAGGGCTTCCCATGAGCAGTTCTTC
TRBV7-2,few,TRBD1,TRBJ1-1,CASSLPPGQGNTEAFF,TGTGCCAGCAGCTTGCCGCCGGGACAGGGGAACACTGAAGCTTTCTTT
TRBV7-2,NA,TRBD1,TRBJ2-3,CASSFTGTGGDTQYF,TGTGCCAGCAGCTTCACCGGGACAGGGGGGGATACGCAGTATTTT
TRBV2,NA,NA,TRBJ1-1,CATYRRGGGTEAFF,TGTGCCACCTATCGACGGGGCGGGGGCACTGAAGCTTTCTTT
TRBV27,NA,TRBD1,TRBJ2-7,CASSPSGQGRSYEQYF,TGTGCCAGCAGTCCTTCGGGACAGGGGCGATCCTACGAGCAGTACTTC
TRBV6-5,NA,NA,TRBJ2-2,CASSQGSGHTGELFF,TGTGCCAGCAGTCAGGGTTCTGGACACACCGGGGAGCTGTTTTTT
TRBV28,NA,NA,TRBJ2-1,CASSLGFRDTFEQFF,TGTGCCAGCAGTTTGGGGTTTAGGGACACCTTTGAGCAGTTCTTC
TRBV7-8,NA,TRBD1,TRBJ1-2,CASSSQPIGTANYGYTF,TGTGCCAGCAGCTCTCAACCAATCGGGACAGCTAACTATGGCTACACCTTC
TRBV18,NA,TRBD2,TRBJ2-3,CASRMTSGGAADTQYF,TGTGCCAGCCGGATGACTAGCGGGGGGGCGGCAGATACGCAGTATTTT
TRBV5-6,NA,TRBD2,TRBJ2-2,CASSWTSGELFF,TGTGCCAGCAGCTGGACTAGCGGGGAGCTGTTTTTT
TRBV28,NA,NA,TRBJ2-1,CASKRFNEQFF,TGTGCCAGCAAGCGTTTCAATGAGCAGTTCTTC
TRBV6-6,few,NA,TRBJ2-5,CASSYLGGQETQYF,TGTGCCAGCAGTTACTTAGGGGGACAAGAGACCCAGTACTTC
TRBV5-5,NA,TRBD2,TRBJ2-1,CASSSLAGLYNEQFF,TGTGCCAGCAGCTCACTAGCGGGGCTGTACAATGAGCAGTTCTTC
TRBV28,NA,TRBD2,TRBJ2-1,CASNGGVRTNYNEQFF,TGTGCCAGCAACGGGGGGGTTCGGACTAATTACAATGAGCAGTTCTTC
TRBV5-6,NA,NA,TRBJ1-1,CASSSRRGKNTEAFF,TGTGCCAGCAGCTCGAGGAGGGGCAAGAACACTGAAGCTTTCTTT
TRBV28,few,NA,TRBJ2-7,CASSLQGYAYEQYF,TGTGCCAGCAGTTTACAGGGTTACGCCTACGAGCAGTACTTC
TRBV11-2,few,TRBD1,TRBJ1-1,CASSLGGQGENTEAFF,TGTGCCAGCAGCTTAGGTGGACAGGGGGAGAACACTGAAGCTTTCTTT
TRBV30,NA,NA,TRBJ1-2,CAWSPWGANYGYTF,TGTGCCTGGAGCCCATGGGGGGCTAACTATGGCTACACCTTC
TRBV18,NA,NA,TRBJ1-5,CASSPARSSPQHF,TGTGCCAGCTCACCAGCGAGATCGTCGCCCCAGCATTTT
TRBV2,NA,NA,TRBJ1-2,CASSPDPTLSNYGYTF,TGTGCCAGCAGCCCCGACCCGACTTTGAGCAACTATGGCTACACCTTC
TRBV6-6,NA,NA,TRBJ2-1,CASSYQGETYNEQFF,TGTGCCAGCAGTTACCAGGGCGAGACCTACAATGAGCAGTTCTTC
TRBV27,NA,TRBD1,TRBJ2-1,CASSLSMASGGYEQFF,TGTGCCAGCAGTTTATCGATGGCCTCAGGGGGCTATGAGCAGTTCTTC
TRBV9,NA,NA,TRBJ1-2,CASSGDRWGATRTF,TGTGCCAGCAGCGGAGACAGGTGGGGAGCGACCCGCACCTTC
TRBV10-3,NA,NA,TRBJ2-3,CAISAGADTQYF,TGTGCCATCAGTGCTGGAGCAGATACGCAGTATTTT
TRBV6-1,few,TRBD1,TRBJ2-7,CASSKSGTASYEQYF,TGTGCCAGCAGTAAATCCGGGACAGCCTCCTACGAGCAGTACTTC
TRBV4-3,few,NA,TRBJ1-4,CASSRGVATNEKLFF,TGCGCCAGCAGCCGAGGCGTTGCAACTAATGAAAAACTGTTTTTT
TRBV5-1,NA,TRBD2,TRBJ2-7,CASSYLAGSYYEQHF,TGCGCCAGCAGCTATTTAGCGGGATCCTACTACGAGCAGCACTTC
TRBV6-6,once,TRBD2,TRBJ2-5,CASSYSGTSGGAMYF,TGTGCCAGCAGTTACTCAGGGACTAGCGGGGGGGCGATGTACTTC
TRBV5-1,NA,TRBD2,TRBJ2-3,CASSLAGGLPDTQYF,TGCGCCAGCAGCTTGGCGGGGGGGCTCCCAGATACGCAGTATTTT
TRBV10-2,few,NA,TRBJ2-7,CASSDPGIAGSGQYF,TGCGCCAGCAGTGATCCGGGGATTGCGGGTTCGGGGCAGTACTTC
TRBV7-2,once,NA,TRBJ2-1,CASSLTRRGRGSYNEQFF,TGTGCCAGCAGCTTAACCCGCCGGGGGCGGGGGTCCTACAATGAGCAGTTCTTC
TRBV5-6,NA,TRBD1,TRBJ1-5,CASSLWTGGGNQPQHF,TGTGCCAGCAGCCTATGGACAGGGGGCGGCAATCAGCCCCAGCATTTT
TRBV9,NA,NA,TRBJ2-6,CASSARSSGANVLTF,TGTGCCAGCAGCGCCCGTAGCTCTGGGGCCAACGTCCTGACTTTC
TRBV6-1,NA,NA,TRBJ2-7,CASSEGAGGTYEQYF,TGTGCCAGCAGTGAAGGGGCAGGGGGGACCTACGAGCAGTACTTC
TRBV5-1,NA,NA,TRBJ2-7,CASSPGLTSYEQYF,TGCGCCAGCAGCCCGGGACTGACCTCCTACGAGCAGTACTTC
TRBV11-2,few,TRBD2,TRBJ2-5,CASSLTSAGGKAQYF,TGTGCCAGCAGCTTGACGTCGGCGGGGGGGAAGGCCCAGTACTTC
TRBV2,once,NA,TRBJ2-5,CASRSSVYQETQYF,TGTGCCAGCAGATCTAGCGTTTACCAAGAGACCCAGTACTTC
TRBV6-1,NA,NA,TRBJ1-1,CASSETRGSTEAFF,TGTGCCAGCAGCGAAACCCGGGGTTCCACTGAAGCTTTCTTT
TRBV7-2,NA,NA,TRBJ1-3,CASGEGGSSGNTIYF,TGTGCCAGCGGTGAAGGTGGGAGCTCTGGAAACACCATATATTTT
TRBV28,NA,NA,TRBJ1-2,CASSLKTGQNIF,TGTGCCAGCAGTTTAAAAACGGGACAAAATATCTTC
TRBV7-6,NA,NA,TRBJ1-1,CASSTERGTEAFF,TGTGCCAGCAGCACCGAAAGGGGGACTGAAGCTTTCTTT
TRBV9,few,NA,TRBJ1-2,CASSVGGGLTIGGYTF,TGTGCCAGCAGCGTAGGAGGGGGTTTGACCATTGGAGGCTACACCTTC
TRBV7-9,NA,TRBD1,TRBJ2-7,CASSRGQPAYEQYF,TGTGCCAGCAGCCGGGGACAGCCCGCCTACGAGCAGTACTTC
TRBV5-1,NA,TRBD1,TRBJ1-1,CASSAGTRTGGSEAFF,TGCGCCAGCAGCGCCGGAACCCGGACAGGGGGCTCTGAAGCTTTCTTT
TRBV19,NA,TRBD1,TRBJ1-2,CASSIRGQGANYGYTF,TGTGCCAGTAGTATACGAGGACAGGGGGCTAACTATGGCTACACCTTC
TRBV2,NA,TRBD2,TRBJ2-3,CASTDPGTSLPLDTQYF,TGTGCCAGCACCGACCCAGGGACTAGCCTCCCCTTAGATACGCAGTATTTT
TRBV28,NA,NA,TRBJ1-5,CASSFEGARPQHF,TGTGCCAGCAGTTTTGAGGGTGCACGGCCCCAGCATTTT
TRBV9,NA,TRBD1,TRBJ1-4,CASSRGGGQGNEKLFF,TGTGCCAGCAGCAGAGGGGGTGGACAGGGGAATGAAAAACTGTTTTTT
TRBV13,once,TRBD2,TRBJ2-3,CASGLATDTQYF,TGTGCCAGTGGACTAGCGACAGATACGCAGTATTTT